The 23 T cell receptor beta chains listed next were all sequenced from one sample in a study of blood T cell repertoires in COVID-19. Assay used: immunoSEQ multiplex PCR; TCRdb lists only in-frame clones, some missing. In the table there are about 250,000 clones, 85% to 90% of which are singletons. Sequenced sample: peripheral blood. Every receptor here comes from a woman aged 40 to 50 who had recovered from COVID-19.

The rearrangement links TRBV30 to TRBJ1-2; D gene uncertain. V was trimmed by 3 bases and J by 8 bases, leaving 16 bases between them. This CDR3 comprises 13 residues. Looked up from germline, CDR1 is GTSNPN and CDR2 is SVGIG (reference sequence). In DNA, the CDR3 is TGTGCCTGGAGCCCGGGCCCCGGGAGGGGCTACACCTTC. The encoded protein is CAWSPGPGRGYTF. The variable domain in full, completed from reference TRBV30 and TRBJ1-2, reads SQTIHQWPATLVQPVGSPLSLECTVEGTSNPNLYWYRQAAGRGLQLLFYSVGIGQISSEVPQNLSASRPQDRQFILSSKKLLLSDSGFYLCAWSPGPGRGYTFGSGTRLTVV.

J is TRBJ2-2 and V is TRBV24-1; a weak D match, TRBD1 (6 bases). Trimming cost V 1 base and J 4 bases, with 12 bases left between them. Germline-derived CDR1 and CDR2 are KGHDR and SFDVKD. The length of the CDR3 is 16 residues. CDR3: CATSDFRGSGTGELFF. CDR3 bases: TGTGCCACCAGTGATTTTAGGGGGTCCGGCACCGGGGAGCTGTTTTTT.

This chain links TRBV7-8 with TRBJ1-2; 12 nucleotides agree with TRBD1. V was pared by 5 bases and J by 2 bases, with 3 bases of the junction left unmatched. The CDR3 consists of 15 residues. Germline assignment: CDR1 SGHVS and CDR2 FQNEAQ. CDR3 nucleotides: TGTGCCAGCAGCAGGGACAGGGGGCAGAACTATGGCTACACCTTC. It encodes CASSRDRGQNYGYTF.

The rearrangement links TRBV19 to TRBJ1-6, with 7 bases lining up with TRBD1. The CDR3 contains 15 residues. In germline, CDR1 is LNHDA, CDR2 SQIVND (reference sequence). Trimming cost V 5 bases and J 6 bases; bases outside gene matches: 7. CDR3 sequence: CASSSRQGFNSPLHF. The DNA for the CDR3 is TGTGCCAGTAGTTCGCGACAGGGCTTTAATTCACCCCTCCACTTT.

The V and J genes are TRBV30 and TRBJ2-7, with 8 bases that match TRBD2. Per the germline V gene, CDR1 is GTSNPN and CDR2 is SVGIG (reference sequence). CDR3 length: 15 residues. The trim removed 0 bases at V and 0 bases at J, leaving 4 bases unmatched. The CDR3 region has the DNA TGTGCCTGGAGTGTGTGGCGGGAGGTCTCCTACGAGCAGTACTTC. Protein sequence: CAWSVWREVSYEQYF.

With respect to this clone: At the DNA level, this CDR3 is encoded by other sequences in the same sample as well. The rearrangement joins TRBV7-2 to TRBJ2-1, with D possibly TRBD2 on 5 matching bases. The CDR3 is made up of 15 amino acids. V lost 5 bases and J lost 2, with 13 bases in between. Germline CDR1 reads SGHTA; CDR2 reads FQGNSA. Here the CDR3 reads CASSPPGGPYNEQFF. The CDR3 bases are TGTGCCAGCAGCCCCCCTGGCGGGCCCTACAATGAGCAGTTCTTC.

The J gene is TRBJ2-5, the V gene TRBV7-2; D may be TRBD1 (6 bases). Germline V gene data show CDR1 as SGHTA and CDR2 as FQGNSA. Trimming left V 1 base short and J 5 bases short, with 17 bases between. This CDR3 has 16 amino acids. The CDR3 DNA sequence: TGTGCCAGCAGCTTAGGGATGGGGGCCGCTCCGGAGACCCAGTACTTC. Translation: CASSLGMGAAPETQYF.

The genes are TRBV6-5 and TRBJ2-5, with TRBD2 identical over 7 bases. CDR1 is MNHEY, CDR2 SVGAGI, per germline. Trimming took 0 bases from V and 5 from J; bases not matched to a gene: 9. This CDR3 is 16 amino acids long. The DNA of the CDR3 is TGTGCCAGCAGTTACTCCCCGGGACTACGGGGGGAGACCCAGTACTTC. As protein: CASSYSPGLRGETQYF.

The CDR3 DNA follows: TGCGCCAGCAGCTTGGGACTAGCGGGAGTGGCAGATACGCAGTATTTT. This translates into CASSLGLAGVADTQYF. This chain connects TRBV5-1 to TRBJ2-3; 12 bases map to TRBD2. The CDR3 length is 16 residues. After removal of 0 bases from V and 4 bases from J, the junction contained 3 bases not matched to a gene. CDR1 is SGHRS, CDR2 YFSETQ, per germline.

The chain is built from TRBV9 and TRBJ2-5; TRBD1 matches 10 bases. The ends lost 3 bases at V and 0 bases at J; junction bases unmatched: 8. Germline V gene lookup returns CDR1 SGDLS and CDR2 YYNGEE. There are 17 residues in the CDR3. CDR3 amino acids: CASSGGDRGLYQETQYF. The CDR3 DNA sequence: TGTGCCAGCAGCGGGGGGGACAGGGGCCTGTACCAAGAGACCCAGTACTTC.

The chain recombines TRBV19 with TRBJ2-3; D is unclear. The CDR3 has 13 amino acids. Germline V gives CDR1 LNHDA, CDR2 SQIVND (reference sequence). Trimming shortened V by 4 bases and J by 2 bases, and 7 bases separated the two germline ends. The CDR3 reads CASSRSVTDTQYF. As DNA, the CDR3 is TGTGCCAGTAGTAGGTCGGTCACAGATACGCAGTATTTT.

The V gene is TRBV4-3, the J gene TRBJ2-5; 11 nucleotides match TRBD2. The junction had 3 bases not matched to a gene; V was cut back by 4 bases and J by 2 bases. The CDR3 is 15 amino acids. The germline CDR1 and CDR2 sequences are LGHNA and YSLEER. The CDR3 is CASSPTSGRQETQYF. CDR3 nucleotide sequence: TGCGCCAGCAGCCCCACTAGCGGGAGACAAGAGACCCAGTACTTC.

The chain couples TRBV6-5 to TRBJ2-2; 14 bases are shared with TRBD2. Trimming at V came to 8 bases and at J to 8 bases, leaving 4 bases not matched to a gene. Germline V gene sequence: CDR1 MNHEY, CDR2 SVGAGI. This CDR3 is 14 amino acids long. CDR3 nucleotides: TGTGCCAGCCGACTAGCGGGAGGGTCGGGGGAGCTGTTTTTT. It yields the protein CASRLAGGSGELFF.

V and J are TRBV7-2 and TRBJ2-5; D is undetermined. Looked up from germline, CDR1 is SGHTA and CDR2 is FQGNSA. V was cut by 1 base and J by 5 bases, with 8 bases left in between. CDR3 length: 13 amino acids. The CDR3 here is CASSLGASETQYF. CDR3 bases: TGTGCCAGCAGCTTAGGGGCTTCGGAGACCCAGTACTTC.

The chain couples TRBV6-1 to TRBJ2-7, with TRBD2 identical over 8 bases. The CDR3 covers 16 residues. Germline V gene sequence: CDR1 MNHNS, CDR2 SASEGT. V was clipped by 0 bases and J by 5 bases; unmatched bases: 9. CDR3 protein: CASSEAPPGGAHEQYF. CDR3 coding DNA: TGTGCCAGCAGTGAAGCCCCCCCCGGGGGGGCGCACGAGCAGTACTTC.

This chain links TRBV5-1 with TRBJ1-6, with 11 bases fitting TRBD1. CDR1 is SGHRS, CDR2 YFSETQ, per germline. This CDR3 has 16 residues. V shed 4 bases, J shed 9 bases, and the junction held 9 bases outside the gene matches. The CDR3 DNA follows: TGCGCCAGCAGCGGTGGACAGGGGGCCGGCGGTTCACCCCTCCACTTT. Translation: CASSGGQGAGGSPLHF.

The rearrangement links TRBV7-3 to TRBJ2-5; 9 bases align to TRBD1. Germline CDR1 SGHTA, CDR2 FQGTGA. The J segment lost 5 bases and the V segment lost 5 bases, leaving 6 bases of the junction unmatched. This CDR3 spans 14 amino acids. The CDR3 DNA reads as TGTGCCAGCAGCCCGGGGACAGGGAGGGAGACCCAGTACTTC. It is translated as CASSPGTGRETQYF.

The genes are TRBV3-1 (or the pseudogene TRBV3-2) and TRBJ2-3, with TRBD2 matching over 13 bases. CDR3 length: 15 amino acids. Trimming took 1 base from V and 6 from J; bases not matched to a gene: 1. The germline V gene encodes CDR1 LGHDT and CDR2 YNNKEL (reference sequence). In nucleotides, the CDR3 is TGTGCCAGCAGCCAAGGACTAGCGGGGGGCGATACGCAGTATTTT. The encoded protein is CASSQGLAGGDTQYF.

CDR3 residues: CASSYSRTGHGYTF. CDR3 bases: TGTGCCAGCAGTTACTCCAGGACAGGCCATGGCTACACCTTC. The chain employs TRBV6-2 or TRBV6-3 and TRBJ1-2; 7 bases are shared with TRBD1. Germline CDR1 MNHEY, CDR2 SVGEGT. V lost 0 bases, J lost 6 bases, and 4 bases stayed unmatched. CDR3 length: 14 amino acids.

The rearrangement uses TRBV30 and TRBJ1-2; 7 bases fit TRBD1. This CDR3 comprises 11 residues. V lost 8 bases and J lost 7; bases outside the gene matches: 7. Germline CDR1 is GTSNPN and CDR2 is SVGIG (reference sequence). CDR3 DNA sequence: TGTGCCCAGGGGGTCTGGGGTGGCTACACCTTC. It translates to CAQGVWGGYTF.

This clone appeared many times. The chain links TRBV7-8 to TRBJ2-7; TRBD1 agrees at 11 bases. The CDR3 has 16 residues. Germline CDR1 SGHVS, CDR2 FQNEAQ. Trimming at V came to 2 bases and at J to 6 bases, leaving 9 bases not matched to a gene. This chain's CDR3 is CASSLTRTGGLGEQYF. CDR3 coding DNA: TGTGCCAGCAGCTTAACTCGGACAGGGGGCCTGGGCGAGCAGTACTTC.

J is TRBJ1-3 and V is TRBV27; 8 bases agree with TRBD1. V was pared by 6 bases and J by 5 bases, with 6 bases of the junction left unmatched. The CDR3 loop spans 14 amino acids. Germline values: CDR1 MNHEY, CDR2 SMNVEV (reference sequence). In DNA form, the CDR3 reads TGTGCCAGCAGCCCAGGACAGGGCCGAAACACCATATATTTT. Its translation: CASSPGQGRNTIYF.

Only a few counts were recorded for this clone. The chain links TRBV28 to TRBJ1-5; 9 nucleotides agree with TRBD1. V was clipped by 7 bases and J by 1 base; unmatched bases: 8. The CDR3 loop spans 16 amino acids. Germline V gene sequence: CDR1 MDHEN, CDR2 SYDVKM. The CDR3 region is CASTRPGQGSNQPQHF. CDR3 in DNA: TGTGCCAGCACCCGGCCGGGACAGGGCAGCAATCAGCCCCAGCATTTT. Combining the CDR3 with reference TRBV28 and TRBJ1-5 gives the whole variable domain DVKVTQSSRYLVKRTGEKVFLECVQDMDHENMFWYRQDPGLGLRLIYFSYDVKMKEKGDIPEGYSVSREKKERFSLILESASTNQTSMYLCASTRPGQGSNQPQHFGDGTRLSIL.